The rows below give T cell receptor beta chains drawn from one sample of a study of T cells after posttransplantation cyclophosphamide. TCRdb keeps only in-frame clones here, not all; method: immunoSEQ multiplex PCR. The sample contains 42,000 or so clones, roughly 87% of which appear only once. The sample in question was PBMCs, obtained roughly 59 days after allogeneic stem cell transplant with posttransplant cyclophosphamide. The receptors originated from a male patient aged 55 to 69 who received an allogeneic stem cell transplant from a related donor and was CMV-positive. Some T cells may be the graft donor's. CDR3s include the opening cysteine and the closing phenylalanine or tryptophan. Part of the rows lack a size; the others show once, few, many or a class for expanded clones.

len: 14
abundance: .
v_gene: TRBV2
j_gene: TRBJ1-5
CDR3aa: CASRGGGGNQPQHF

len: 15
abundance: .
v_gene: TRBV30
j_gene: TRBJ1-3
CDR3aa: CAWKATGTGGNTIYF

len: 13
abundance: .
v_gene: TRBV7-9
j_gene: TRBJ2-3
CDR3aa: CASSIQGTDTQYF

len: 15
abundance: .
v_gene: TRBV19
j_gene: TRBJ2-3
CDR3aa: CASSHRQGRLDTQYF

len: 18
abundance: .
v_gene: TRBV10-1
j_gene: TRBJ2-3
CDR3aa: CASSERSGGAVGTDTQYF

len: 16
abundance: .
v_gene: TRBV18
j_gene: TRBJ1-3
CDR3aa: CASSPPNGVSGNTIYF

len: 15
abundance: .
v_gene: TRBV2
j_gene: TRBJ1-2
CDR3aa: CASSEGGTTNYGYTF

len: 15
abundance: .
v_gene: TRBV5-1
j_gene: TRBJ2-5
CDR3aa: CASSKTSGVQETQYF

len: 16
abundance: .
v_gene: TRBV9
j_gene: TRBJ2-3
CDR3aa: CASSAGLAGLTDTQYF

len: 14
abundance: .
v_gene: TRBV5-8
j_gene: TRBJ1-2
CDR3aa: CASSSSGRGYGYTF

len: 12
abundance: .
v_gene: TRBV10-3
j_gene: TRBJ1-2
CDR3aa: CAISGAFEGYTF

len: 16
abundance: .
v_gene: TRBV5-4
j_gene: TRBJ2-2
CDR3aa: CASSLGTSLITGELFF

len: 11
abundance: .
v_gene: TRBV5-3
j_gene: TRBJ2-1
CDR3aa: CARSSDSVQFF

len: 14
abundance: .
v_gene: TRBV6-5
j_gene: TRBJ2-1
CDR3aa: CASSYSEEIGEQFF

len: 16
abundance: .
v_gene: TRBV4-2
j_gene: TRBJ1-3
CDR3aa: CASSQFAQGIGNTIYF

len: 15
abundance: .
v_gene: TRBV6-4
j_gene: TRBJ1-1
CDR3aa: CASSSTGILNTEAFF

len: 15
abundance: .
v_gene: TRBV30
j_gene: TRBJ1-1
CDR3aa: CAWSRGTGVNTEAFF

len: 13
abundance: .
v_gene: TRBV29-1
j_gene: TRBJ2-3
CDR3aa: CSVERGSTDTQYF

len: 14
abundance: .
v_gene: TRBV2
j_gene: TRBJ1-2
CDR3aa: CASSEEGENYGYTF

len: 18
abundance: .
v_gene: TRBV6-1
j_gene: TRBJ1-5
CDR3aa: CASSESISGYPGDQPQHF

len: 13
abundance: .
v_gene: TRBV19
j_gene: TRBJ2-7
CDR3aa: CASSMDSSYEQYF

len: 16
abundance: .
v_gene: TRBV18
j_gene: TRBJ1-4
CDR3aa: CASSLYTGGSNEKLFF

len: 16
abundance: few
v_gene: TRBV6-1
j_gene: TRBJ1-1
CDR3aa: CASSEEAGGMNTEAFF

len: 11
abundance: .
v_gene: TRBV5-4
j_gene: TRBJ1-2
CDR3aa: CASSLYRHYTF

len: 15
abundance: .
v_gene: TRBV28
j_gene: TRBJ2-2
CDR3aa: CASRWTGANTGELFF

len: 13
abundance: .
v_gene: TRBV2
j_gene: TRBJ2-5
CDR3aa: CASTGQGQETQYF

len: 13
abundance: .
v_gene: TRBV7-9
j_gene: TRBJ2-2
CDR3aa: CASSPPLASELFF

len: 13
abundance: .
v_gene: TRBV29-1
j_gene: TRBJ1-2
CDR3aa: CSSTGVSNYGYTF

len: 15
abundance: .
v_gene: TRBV9
j_gene: TRBJ1-2
CDR3aa: CASSVAGGQEYGYTF

len: 16
abundance: .
v_gene: TRBV2
j_gene: TRBJ1-5
CDR3aa: CASVRDREIGNQPQHF

len: 17
abundance: .
v_gene: TRBV4-1
j_gene: TRBJ1-1
CDR3aa: CASSLPEGQGMNTEAFF

len: 15
abundance: .
v_gene: TRBV5-6
j_gene: TRBJ1-4
CDR3aa: CASSLTGTTNEKLFF

len: 15
abundance: .
v_gene: TRBV5-1
j_gene: TRBJ2-7
CDR3aa: CASSMTSGTTYEQYF

len: 15
abundance: .
v_gene: TRBV6-1
j_gene: TRBJ2-6
CDR3aa: CATTDGGSGANVLTF

len: 16
abundance: once
v_gene: TRBV5-1
j_gene: TRBJ2-3
CDR3aa: CASMEVAGDGTDTQYF

len: 13
abundance: .
v_gene: TRBV14
j_gene: TRBJ2-5
CDR3aa: CASSRYFGETQYF

len: 13
abundance: .
v_gene: TRBV7-2
j_gene: TRBJ1-1
CDR3aa: CASSLDVGQQAFF

len: 18
abundance: .
v_gene: TRBV10-3
j_gene: TRBJ2-1
CDR3aa: CAISESTASGGLYNEQFF

len: 14
abundance: .
v_gene: TRBV10-3
j_gene: TRBJ1-2
CDR3aa: CAISRTDRGQGYTF

len: 17
abundance: .
v_gene: TRBV7-2
j_gene: TRBJ1-5
CDR3aa: CASSFGRGRGDNQPQHF

len: 13
abundance: .
v_gene: TRBV6-1
j_gene: TRBJ1-2
CDR3aa: CASLPTGNYGYTF

len: 11
abundance: .
v_gene: TRBV6-1
j_gene: TRBJ1-6
CDR3aa: CASREHSPLHF

len: 12
abundance: few
v_gene: TRBV6-6
j_gene: TRBJ1-1
CDR3aa: CASSKQNTEAFF

len: 15
abundance: .
v_gene: TRBV7-6
j_gene: TRBJ2-7
CDR3aa: CASSPSWTGPYEQYF

len: 13
abundance: .
v_gene: TRBV27
j_gene: TRBJ1-1
CDR3aa: CASRPVSRGEAFF

len: 15
abundance: .
v_gene: TRBV18
j_gene: TRBJ1-1
CDR3aa: CASSPPGPQDTEAFF

len: 15
abundance: .
v_gene: TRBV11-2
j_gene: TRBJ2-2
CDR3aa: CASSRGVLNTGELFF

len: 15
abundance: once
v_gene: TRBV30
j_gene: TRBJ1-6
CDR3aa: CAWATGHTSNSPLHF

len: 13
abundance: few
v_gene: TRBV4-1
j_gene: TRBJ1-1
CDR3aa: CASSHQVNTEAFF

len: 14
abundance: .
v_gene: TRBV5-6
j_gene: TRBJ2-1
CDR3aa: CASSPLEGYNEQFF

len: 15
abundance: once
v_gene: TRBV5-6
j_gene: .
CDR3aa: CASSLVRGKGYEQYF

len: 16
abundance: .
v_gene: TRBV5-1
j_gene: TRBJ1-2
CDR3aa: CASSSQGQGASYGYTF

len: 16
abundance: .
v_gene: TRBV5-5
j_gene: TRBJ2-3
CDR3aa: CASSWRRGQGGDTQYF

len: 13
abundance: .
v_gene: TRBV29-1
j_gene: TRBJ2-5
CDR3aa: CSVGVPVRETQYF

len: 14
abundance: .
v_gene: TRBV18
j_gene: TRBJ1-5
CDR3aa: CASSPSGDNQPQHF